A selection of T cell receptor beta chains follows, all from one sample in a study of blood T cell repertoires in COVID-19. Only in-frame clones appear in the TCRdb table, and some are missing; sequencing was by immunoSEQ multiplex PCR. The sample includes 250,000 to 350,000 clones, roughly 86% of them seen just once. The sequencing sample was made of PBMCs or T cells enriched from blood (not recorded which). The receptors here all came from a young woman who had recovered from COVID-19. Both conserved end residues are part of each CDR3. D genes are given only for firm matches. Clone size is not always given. Where it is, it says once, few, many or a class for expanded clones.

>TRBV18|TRBJ1-2|-|TRBD1
CASSPSIRGHGYTF
TGTGCCAGCTCACCCTCAATCAGGGGGCATGGCTACACCTTC
>TRBV21-1|TRBJ1-5|-|-
CASSKSWRGGNQPQHF
TGTGCCAGCAGCAAAAGTTGGCGGGGTGGCAATCAGCCCCAGCATTTT
>TRBV4-3|TRBJ2-2|-|-
CASSQDDLYTGELFF
TGCGCCAGCAGCCAAGATGACTTATACACCGGGGAGCTGTTTTTT
>TRBV6-1|TRBJ2-7|-|-
CASSDGGLLDEQYF
TGTGCCAGCAGTGACGGGGGGCTATTGGACGAGCAGTACTTC
>TRBV6-6|TRBJ1-2|-|-
CASSFRQQDYGYTF
TGTGCCAGCAGTTTCAGACAGCAGGACTATGGCTACACCTTC
>TRBV5-6|TRBJ2-5|-|TRBD2
CASSLGALAGVGETQYF
TGTGCCAGCAGCTTGGGGGCGCTAGCGGGAGTCGGAGAGACCCAGTACTTC
>TRBV6-6|TRBJ2-1|-|-
CASSYSGLGHHNEQFF
TGTGCCAGCAGTTACTCGGGACTGGGCCATCACAATGAGCAGTTCTTC
>TRBV19|TRBJ1-3|-|-
CASSIDVRGNTIYF
TGTGCCAGTAGTATAGATGTCAGAGGAAACACCATATATTTT
>TRBV7-2|TRBJ2-5|-|-
CASSLSTAEETQYF
TGTGCCAGCAGCTTATCCACGGCGGAGGAGACCCAGTACTTC
>TRBV11-1|TRBJ1-2|-|-
CASSWSSGPNYGYTF
TGTGCCAGCAGCTGGTCATCGGGTCCTAACTATGGCTACACCTTC
>TRBV19|TRBJ2-2|-|-
CASSTNRVNTGELFF
TGTGCCAGTAGTACCAACAGGGTAAACACCGGGGAGCTGTTTTTT
>TRBV12-3/TRBV12-4|TRBJ1-1|-|TRBD1
CASTTGAGTEAFF
TGTGCCAGCACCACAGGGGCTGGCACTGAAGCTTTCTTT
>TRBV6-4|TRBJ2-3|-|TRBD2
CASRAGASTDTQYF
TGTGCCAGCAGAGCGGGGGCCTCCACAGATACGCAGTATTTT
>TRBV18|TRBJ2-7|-|TRBD1
CASSPYILGQGSYEQYF
TGTGCCAGCTCACCTTATATACTTGGACAGGGGTCCTACGAGCAGTACTTC
>TRBV6-4|TRBJ2-2|-|-
CASSDRSTGELFF
TGTGCCAGCAGTGACAGGAGTACCGGGGAGCTGTTTTTT
>TRBV5-5|TRBJ2-2|-|TRBD2
CASSATSGATGELFF
TGTGCCAGCAGCGCGACTAGCGGGGCCACCGGGGAGCTGTTTTTT
>TRBV27|TRBJ1-4|few|TRBD1
CASSYWTGGHEKLFF
TGTGCCAGCAGTTACTGGACAGGGGGCCATGAAAAACTGTTTTTT
>TRBV4-1|TRBJ2-5|-|TRBD2
CASSQTGGTSGEETQYF
TGCGCCAGCAGCCAAACCGGAGGGACTAGCGGAGAAGAGACCCAGTACTTC
>TRBV4-3|TRBJ2-3|-|TRBD2
CASSQDVGRAEDTQYF
TGCGCCAGCAGCCAAGACGTCGGGAGGGCGGAAGATACGCAGTATTTT
>TRBV15|TRBJ2-1|-|-
CATSRDFPNRVGNNEQFF
TGTGCCACCAGCAGAGATTTTCCCAACAGGGTGGGAAACAATGAGCAGTTCTTC
>TRBV7-8|TRBJ1-1|-|TRBD1
CASSLMTGDTEAFF
TGTGCCAGCAGCCTGATGACAGGGGACACTGAAGCTTTCTTT
>TRBV19|TRBJ2-1|-|TRBD2
CASSIRLAGVFYNEQFF
TGTGCCAGTAGTATACGACTAGCGGGGGTTTTCTACAATGAGCAGTTCTTC
>TRBV5-4|TRBJ2-7|-|-
CASSTPFVNSYEQYF
TGTGCCAGCAGTACACCTTTTGTAAACTCCTACGAGCAGTACTTC
>TRBV29-1|TRBJ1-2|once|-
CSVRTQGSGYTF
TGCAGCGTCCGCACACAGGGTTCTGGCTACACCTTC
>TRBV28|TRBJ1-4|-|-
CASSNGGRVEKLFF
TGTGCCAGCAGTAACGGGGGGCGCGTTGAAAAACTGTTTTTT
>TRBV19|TRBJ1-1|-|-
CASSMLAGTEAFF
TGTGCCAGTAGTATGCTAGCCGGGACTGAAGCTTTCTTT
>TRBV5-6|TRBJ1-4|-|TRBD1
CASSLYRGKGEKLFF
TGTGCCAGCAGCCTTTACAGGGGAAAGGGTGAAAAACTGTTTTTT
>TRBV9|TRBJ1-2|-|TRBD1
CASSVVDRGGYGYTF
TGTGCCAGCAGCGTAGTAGACAGGGGTGGCTATGGCTACACCTTC
>TRBV6-2/TRBV6-3|TRBJ2-1|-|TRBD1
CASSPLDWTGRNEQFF
TGTGCCAGCAGTCCCCTGGACTGGACAGGGCGGAATGAGCAGTTCTTC
>TRBV7-6|TRBJ1-4|-|TRBD1
CASSRGTGGFEKLFF
TGTGCCAGCAGCCGAGGAACAGGGGGGTTTGAAAAACTGTTTTTT
>TRBV20-1|TRBJ1-4|-|TRBD1
CSASPRGQIITNEKLFF
TGCAGTGCTAGTCCCAGGGGGCAGATCATCACTAATGAAAAACTGTTTTTT
>TRBV7-2|TRBJ1-4|-|TRBD1
CASSLVPGQGGEKLFF
TGTGCCAGCAGTTTAGTTCCGGGACAGGGGGGTGAAAAACTGTTTTTT
>TRBV28|TRBJ2-4|-|TRBD2
CASSSPSGTSLNIQYF
TGTGCCAGCAGTTCGCCCTCCGGGACTAGTCTCAACATTCAGTACTTC
>TRBV28|TRBJ1-1|-|-
CASSLSTSGTEAFF
TGTGCCAGCAGTTTGTCAACTTCGGGCACTGAAGCTTTCTTT
>TRBV28|TRBJ2-2|once|-
CASRQAGAAGELFF
TGTGCCAGCAGACAGGCTGGGGCGGCCGGGGAGCTGTTTTTT
>TRBV4-1|TRBJ1-6|-|-
CASSQYQGSYNSPLHF
TGCGCCAGCAGCCAATATCAGGGGTCCTATAATTCACCCCTCCACTTT
>TRBV19|TRBJ2-7|few|TRBD2
CASSTLSGTDYEQYF
TGTGCCAGTAGTACCTTAAGCGGGACCGACTACGAGCAGTACTTC
>TRBV19|TRBJ1-5|-|TRBD1
CASSPQTGARQPQHF
TGTGCCAGTAGTCCCCAGACAGGGGCGAGGCAGCCCCAGCATTTT
>TRBV3-1/TRBV3-2|TRBJ2-2|few|TRBD2
CASSQASSGGAGELFF
TGTGCCAGCAGCCAAGCGAGTAGCGGGGGGGCCGGGGAGCTGTTTTTT
>TRBV2|TRBJ1-2|few|-
CASSFGGRASDYGYTF
TGTGCCAGCAGTTTTGGAGGGAGGGCTTCGGACTATGGCTACACCTTC
>TRBV2|TRBJ1-4|-|TRBD1
CASGPDRGHEKLFF
TGTGCCAGCGGCCCAGACAGGGGTCATGAAAAACTGTTTTTT
>TRBV5-5|TRBJ1-2|-|-
CASSLIGGPHGYTF
TGTGCCAGCAGCCTTATCGGGGGGCCACATGGCTACACCTTC
>TRBV13|TRBJ2-7|-|-
CASAVGAGSYEQYF
TGTGCCAGCGCCGTCGGGGCGGGGTCCTACGAGCAGTACTTC
>TRBV14|TRBJ2-1|-|TRBD1
CASSRQGAVNEQFF
TGTGCCAGCAGCCGGCAGGGGGCAGTCAATGAGCAGTTCTTC
>TRBV5-6|TRBJ1-2|-|-
CASSRGHQNNYGYTF
TGTGCCAGCAGCAGGGGACACCAGAATAACTATGGCTACACCTTC
>TRBV4-3|TRBJ2-6|-|-
CASSGSGANVLTF
TGCGCCAGCTCCGGCTCTGGGGCCAACGTCCTGACTTTC
>TRBV7-9|TRBJ1-3|-|TRBD1
CASSPPDRGNTIYF
TGTGCCAGCAGCCCACCGGACAGGGGAAACACCATATATTTT
>TRBV28|TRBJ2-3|-|-
CASRQDPDTQYF
TGTGCCAGCAGACAGGACCCAGATACGCAGTATTTT
>TRBV21-1|TRBJ2-7|-|-
CASSIPGKRTGHSGGMTYEQYF
TGTGCCAGCAGCATTCCGGGAAAAAGGACAGGTCATAGCGGGGGTATGACCTACGAGCAGTACTTC